This section outlines one T cell receptor (beta chain) sequence together with its context. The antigen is undetermined. Sequence at one end of the junction differs from germline and may be a read error. This specimen comes from a study of T cell repertoires in cytomegalovirus infection. At the level of the study: Researchers turned to recently identified HLA-C-restricted CMV epitopes as well as well-studied HLA-B-restricted ones. Both a matching HLA type and CMV infection were indicated by public TCR beta signatures.

TCRdb reprocessed the reads with MiXCR, giving one entry per CDR3 protein. The table has roughly 730,000 distinct CDR3 sequences, roughly 33% seen once. Points from the study as a whole: Carriage of CMV together with the relevant HLA was identifiable through cumulative public TCR beta family frequency. Across the ex vivo response, the dominant clonotypes were HLA-C-restricted CMV-specific TCR beta clonotypes.

The receptor's source is a human donor in good health (CMV status not recorded). Some clones in this sample may be carry-over from other donors' samples. The sample consisted of cultured PBMCs, taken from culture after CMV antigen stimulation.

CDR3 nucleotide sequence: TGTGCCAGCAGAGCGGGAATGATTTTTTTTTTT. Translation gives CASRAGMIFFF. The gene calls are TRBV6-1 and TRBJ2-3, with 7 bases aligning to TRBD2. CDR1 MNHNS and CDR2 SASEGT come from the germline V gene. This CDR3 has 11 amino acids.